The 29 T cell receptor beta chains listed next were all sequenced from one sample in a study of graft-versus-host responses after intestinal transplantation (dated by TCRdb to the early 2020s). These receptors have no identified antigens. The method behind the library was the immunoSEQ multiplex PCR assay. TCRdb provides this immuneACCESS table in a form limited to in-frame rearrangements. Some clones are lacking; in checked studies, under half of them reflect an unresolved V gene, and why the rest are absent is not known. The sample table contains about 120,000 clones; only one count was recorded for about 93% of them. The ten biggest clones cover roughly 0.11% of the sample. The time point label, read with the paper, signifies: cells obtained before transplantation from donor or recipient. Sequenced here: unstimulated CD4+ T cells sorted from spleen or lymph node cells, sampled before intestinal transplant. Receptors originate from a human donor who received an intestinal transplant.

V and J are TRBV27 and TRBJ2-7; the match to TRBD2 covers 8 bases. Germline V gives CDR1 MNHEY, CDR2 SMNVEV (reference sequence). The CDR3 is 14 amino acids. With 4 bases clipped from V and 4 bases from J, the junction kept 6 bases outside the gene matches. The CDR3 loop is CASSSPGGSYEQYF. CDR3 DNA sequence: TGTGCCAGCAGTTCCCCGGGGGGGTCGTACGAGCAGTACTTC.

The gene calls are TRBV29-1 and TRBJ1-3; TRBD1 might be the D (5 bases). This CDR3 is 11 amino acids long. Deletions cut 7 bases from V and 8 bases from J, with 12 bases between. Germline V gene sequence: CDR1 SQVTM, CDR2 ANQGSEA. For the CDR3, the DNA is TGCAGCGCGGGCCGGGGGGACACCATATATTTT. It codes for CSAGRGDTIYF. Full variable domain (remainder filled in from reference TRBV29-1 and TRBJ1-3): SAVISQKPSRDICQRGTSLTIQCQVDSQVTMMFWYRQQPGQSLTLIATANQGSEATYESGFVIDKFPISRPNLTFSTLTVSNMSPEDSSIYLCSAGRGDTIYFGEGSWLTVV.

This chain links TRBV6-1 with TRBJ2-7, with 11 bases that match TRBD2. From germline, CDR1 is MNHNS and CDR2 SASEGT. This CDR3 is built from 15 residues. Trimming at V came to 5 bases and at J to 2 bases, leaving 5 bases not matched to a gene. CDR3 in amino acids: CASSRSSGRAYEQYF. Here the CDR3 DNA reads TGTGCCAGCAGTCGAAGTAGCGGGAGGGCCTACGAGCAGTACTTC.

This rearrangement joins TRBV7-9 to TRBJ2-5; TRBD2 agrees at 11 bases. The CDR3 is 14 residues long. Unmatched junction bases numbered 6, after V lost 5 bases and J lost 7 bases. Germline CDR1 and CDR2: SEHNR and FQNEAQ (reference sequence). CDR3 DNA: TGTGCCAGCAGCATGACTAGCGGGATCGGGACCCAGTACTTC. It is translated as CASSMTSGIGTQYF.

The chain carries TRBV29-1 and TRBJ2-5; D remains ambiguous. This CDR3 region has 12 residues. V gave up 6 bases and J gave up 5 bases, with 13 bases separating them. Germline V gene lookup returns CDR1 SQVTM and CDR2 ANQGSEA. CDR3: CSVARVIETQYF. The CDR3, as DNA: TGCAGCGTGGCTCGGGTAATCGAGACCCAGTACTTC.

The gene calls are TRBV7-8 and TRBJ1-2; D is possibly TRBD1 (5 bases). V lost 1 base to trimming and J lost 5 bases, with 8 bases between them. CDR3 size: 13 residues. Germline V gives CDR1 SGHVS, CDR2 FQNEAQ. Written as DNA, the CDR3 is TGTGCCAGCAGCTTAGAGGGACTATATGGCTACACCTTC. This encodes CASSLEGLYGYTF.

The chain is built from TRBV29-1 and TRBJ1-1; TRBD1 is a possible D gene (5 bases). Trimming pared 6 bases from V and 6 bases from J, leaving 14 bases between. Germline CDR1 and CDR2: SQVTM and ANQGSEA. The CDR3 has 12 residues. The DNA for the CDR3 is TGCAGCGTCCAGACAGTTTCGGCTGAAGCTTTCTTT. Amino acid sequence: CSVQTVSAEAFF. The whole variable domain, filled in from reference TRBV29-1 and TRBJ1-1, reads SAVISQKPSRDICQRGTSLTIQCQVDSQVTMMFWYRQQPGQSLTLIATANQGSEATYESGFVIDKFPISRPNLTFSTLTVSNMSPEDSSIYLCSVQTVSAEAFFGQGTRLTVV.

This rearrangement joins TRBV25-1 to TRBJ2-1, with 8 bases fitting TRBD2. Germline CDR1 and CDR2: MGHDK and SYGVNS. This CDR3 contains 13 residues. The trim removed 7 bases at V and 8 bases at J, leaving 7 bases unmatched. CDR3 sequence reads: CASTAGGGHEQFF. CDR3 bases: TGTGCCAGCACCGCGGGAGGAGGCCATGAGCAGTTCTTC.

CDR3 DNA: TGCAGCGTTGAAGACTCAAGAGGATTGTCGGGAAACACCATATATTTT. Translation gives CSVEDSRGLSGNTIYF. The rearrangement joins TRBV29-1 to TRBJ1-3, with D uncertain. This CDR3 region has 16 residues. Germline-derived CDR1 and CDR2 are SQVTM and ANQGSEA. V was trimmed by 0 bases and J by 4 bases, leaving 16 bases between them.

V gene TRBV28 combines with J gene TRBJ2-3, with D possibly matching TRBD2 (7 bases). The germline V gene encodes CDR1 MDHEN and CDR2 SYDVKM. Trimming took off 7 bases at V and 4 bases at J, with 18 bases between the two ends. The CDR3 spans 15 residues. The CDR3 nucleotides read TGTGCCAGCAAGGTCGGGGGGCGCTTGGCAGATACGCAGTATTTT. Translating it yields CASKVGGRLADTQYF.

V usage is TRBV4-2 and J usage is TRBJ1-2, with no clear D. The CDR3 sequence is 11 residues long. Germline CDR1 and CDR2: LGHNA and YNFKEQ. The V end was cut by 3 bases, the J end by 8 bases, with 7 bases between. CDR3 nucleotide sequence: TGTGCCAGCAGCCACCGCCGGGGCTACACCTTC. Protein sequence: CASSHRRGYTF.

The table lists this clone with a count of one. V usage is TRBV5-5 and J usage is TRBJ1-2, with D maybe TRBD1 (5 bases). The CDR3 has 16 residues. CDR1 is SGHKS, CDR2 YYEKEE, per germline (reference sequence). Between the trimmed V and J ends, which lost 3 bases and 4 bases, there was a span of 19 bases. The CDR3: CASSWTLGTSGYGYTF. The CDR3 coding sequence is TGTGCCAGCAGCTGGACATTGGGTACTTCTGGCTATGGCTACACCTTC. Based on the CDR3 plus reference TRBV5-5 and TRBJ1-2, the full variable domain is DAGVTQSPTHLIKTRGQQVTLRCSPISGHKSVSWYQQVLGQGPQFIFQYYEKEERGRGNFPDRFSARQFPNYSSELNVNALLLGDSALYLCASSWTLGTSGYGYTFGSGTRLTVV.

The chain is built from TRBV6-1 and TRBJ1-1, with 7 bases identical to TRBD1. Looked up from germline, CDR1 is MNHNS and CDR2 is SASEGT. CDR3 size: 14 residues. With V trimmed by 5 bases and J by 1 base, 4 bases remained unmatched. In DNA form, the CDR3 reads TGTGCCAGCAGTCCGGGACAGAAGAACACTGAAGCTTTCTTT. Amino acid sequence: CASSPGQKNTEAFF.

On this clone: Germline is not matched at one junction end, which may reflect a read error. The rearrangement links TRBV6-1 to TRBJ2-7; 8 bases match TRBD2. CDR1 is MNHNS and CDR2 is SASEGT in the germline V gene. CDR3 length: 13 residues. CDR3 bases: TGTGCCAGCAGTGAAGCTGGGCGGGAGGCCCCGGCCTTC. Its protein product is CASSEAGREAPAF.

The V call is TRBV10-2, the J call TRBJ1-1; D not resolved. Germline V lookup: CDR1 WSHSY, CDR2 SAAADI. Trimming took 4 bases from V and 3 from J, leaving 6 bases between them. The CDR3 has 12 residues. In DNA form, the CDR3 reads TGCGCCAGCAGTGGGGAGTACACTGAAGCTTTCTTT. Protein product: CASSGEYTEAFF.

This chain links TRBV28 with TRBJ2-7; weak D call: TRBD2 (6 bases). The CDR3 contains 15 residues. Germline CDR1 MDHEN, CDR2 SYDVKM. Trimming removed 6 bases from V and 0 bases from J, with 15 bases in between. Here the CDR3 reads CASSRPGTRSYEQYF. CDR3 bases: TGTGCCAGCAGCCGTCCCGGGACTCGCTCCTACGAGCAGTACTTC. Based on the CDR3 plus reference TRBV28 and TRBJ2-7, the full variable domain is DVKVTQSSRYLVKRTGEKVFLECVQDMDHENMFWYRQDPGLGLRLIYFSYDVKMKEKGDIPEGYSVSREKKERFSLILESASTNQTSMYLCASSRPGTRSYEQYFGPGTRLTVT.

The rearrangement joins TRBV9 to TRBJ1-1, with 7 bases matching TRBD1. CDR3 length equals 14 residues. Germline CDR1 is SGDLS and CDR2 is YYNGEE. V was pared by 0 bases and J by 4 bases, with 3 bases of the junction left unmatched. The CDR3 region has the DNA TGTGCCAGCAGCGTAGATGGACAGGCCACTGAAGCTTTCTTT. This gives the protein CASSVDGQATEAFF.

As for this clone: An end of the junction differs from the germline gene, which may be a read error. The sample holds other DNA sequences that translate to the same CDR3. The chain combines TRBV7-8 with TRBJ2-7; D call uncertain. The CDR3 loop spans 13 amino acids. CDR1 is SGHVS and CDR2 is FQNEAQ in the germline V gene. The CDR3 loop is CASSLGGVYEQYF. The CDR3 DNA sequence: TGTGCCAGCAGCTTAGGTGGGGTTTACGAACAGTACTTC.

The chain employs TRBV30 and TRBJ2-2; the D gene could be TRBD1 or TRBD2 (5 bases each). The CDR3 has 16 amino acids. Germline CDR1 is GTSNPN and CDR2 is SVGIG (reference sequence). V was cut by 3 bases and J by 3 bases, with 17 bases left in between. The CDR3 sequence is CAWRTPGPKHTGELFF. Here the CDR3 DNA reads TGTGCCTGGAGGACACCGGGACCGAAACACACCGGGGAGCTGTTTTTT.

As DNA, the CDR3 is TGCGCCAGCAGCTGGGGGACTTCAACAGATACGCAGTATTTT. This encodes CASSWGTSTDTQYF. The chain recombines TRBV5-1 with TRBJ2-3; possible D gene TRBD2, 6 bases. This CDR3 region has 14 residues. With 3 bases removed from V and 3 bases from J, the gap between germline ends came to 11 bases. Germline-derived CDR1 and CDR2 are SGHRS and YFSETQ.

The J gene is TRBJ1-5, the V gene TRBV5-6; the match to TRBD1 covers 10 bases. Trimming at V came to 3 bases and at J to 7 bases, leaving 13 bases not matched to a gene. From germline, CDR1 is SGHDT and CDR2 YYEEEE. The CDR3 is 17 amino acids. CDR3 bases: TGTGCCAGCAGCTCGTGGATGGGACAGGGGATCGCGCAGCCCCAGCATTTT. It is translated as CASSSWMGQGIAQPQHF.

CDR3 sequence: CASSPDSPRRGAEAFF. CDR3 nucleotides: TGCGCCAGCAGCCCCGACTCACCGCGGAGAGGGGCTGAAGCTTTCTTT. The chain couples TRBV4-1 to TRBJ1-1; D is perhaps TRBD1 (5 bases). Germline CDR1 reads MGHRA; CDR2 reads YSYEKL. Trimming pared 4 bases from V and 6 bases from J, leaving 21 bases between. The CDR3 extends over 16 amino acids.

The genes are TRBV6-5 and TRBJ1-5; maybe TRBD1 (6 bases). V shed 0 bases and J shed 6 bases, with 12 bases lying between them. Germline CDR1 MNHEY, CDR2 SVGAGI. The length of the CDR3 is 15 residues. The DNA for the CDR3 is TGTGCCAGCAGTTACTCCTACAGGGTAACTCAGCCCCAGCATTTT. This gives the protein CASSYSYRVTQPQHF.

This chain uses TRBV5-4 with TRBJ2-1; D might be TRBD2 (6 bases). This CDR3 contains 15 residues. CDR1 and CDR2 from the germline V gene are SGHNT and YYREEE (reference sequence). V was cut by 3 bases and J by 2 bases, with 12 bases left in between. The CDR3 DNA reads as TGTGCCAGCAGCTGGCGCGGGACCCCCTACAATGAGCAGTTCTTC. Its protein product is CASSWRGTPYNEQFF.

The V gene is TRBV14, the J gene TRBJ2-5, with no clear D. Trimming stripped 5 bases from V and 0 bases from J, with 10 bases between. The V gene's germline CDR1 is SGHDN and CDR2 FVKESK. This CDR3 is built from 14 residues. Here the CDR3 DNA reads TGTGCCAGCAGCAAGAGGCCATACCAAGAGACCCAGTACTTC. Protein sequence: CASSKRPYQETQYF.

This chain joins TRBV7-3 and TRBJ2-1, with D possibly matching TRBD2 (6 bases). This CDR3 has 13 amino acids. Trimming stripped 2 bases from V and 8 bases from J, with 10 bases between. Germline V gives CDR1 SGHTA, CDR2 FQGTGA. The CDR3 DNA reads TGTGCCAGCAGCTTAGCGGGATGGGATGAGCAGTTCTTC. Translation: CASSLAGWDEQFF.

This clone is a singleton in its sample. The rearrangement joins TRBV28 to TRBJ2-5; D may be TRBD1 (5 bases). The CDR3 length is 14 residues. The V end lost 2 bases, the J end lost 4 bases, and 11 bases lay between the germline ends. Germline lookup yields CDR1 MDHEN and CDR2 SYDVKM. In DNA form, the CDR3 reads TGTGCCAGCAGTTTAGTGGGGCGACGAGAGACCCAGTACTTC. Protein sequence: CASSLVGRRETQYF. Filled out from reference TRBV28 and TRBJ2-5, the complete variable domain reads DVKVTQSSRYLVKRTGEKVFLECVQDMDHENMFWYRQDPGLGLRLIYFSYDVKMKEKGDIPEGYSVSREKKERFSLILESASTNQTSMYLCASSLVGRRETQYFGPGTRLLVL.

The V call is TRBV27, the J call TRBJ1-1, with TRBD1 matching 8 bases. V was clipped by 6 bases and J by 4 bases; unmatched bases: 4. CDR1 MNHEY and CDR2 SMNVEV come from the germline V gene (reference sequence). This CDR3 is 13 amino acids long. The CDR3 loop reads CASSRDRPTEAFF. DNA of the CDR3: TGTGCCAGCAGCAGGGACAGGCCCACTGAAGCTTTCTTT.

The chain is built from TRBV11-1 and TRBJ2-3; TRBD1 matches 7 bases. The trim removed 5 bases at V and 1 base at J, leaving 6 bases unmatched. CDR3 length equals 15 residues. The germline V gene encodes CDR1 SGHAT and CDR2 FQDESV (reference sequence). In DNA, the CDR3 is TGTGCCAGCAGCCGCTCCGGGACAGGCACAGATACGCAGTATTTT. Translating gives CASSRSGTGTDTQYF. Full variable domain (remainder filled in from reference TRBV11-1 and TRBJ2-3): EAEVAQSPRYKITEKSQAVAFWCDPISGHATLYWYRQILGQGPELLVQFQDESVVDDSQLPKDRFSAERLKGVDSTLKIQPAELGDSAMYLCASSRSGTGTDTQYFGPGTRLTVL.